This T cell receptor (beta chain) was identified in a study of graft-versus-host responses after intestinal transplantation. Study in general: Tacrolimus and steroids were given for about 3 years to all recipients after anti-thymocyte globulin induction.

This clone was seen once. Its antigen is not identified. Study-wide results and caveats: Recipient marrow harbored GvH clones, some of which surfaced first in ileum or blood. Levels of circulating GvH clones at their peak were associated with early post-transplant HvG declines. Within allografts, high graft-versus-host to host-versus-graft clonal ratios were seen among patients with graft-donor T cell macrochimerism.

Trimming stripped 2 bases from V and 7 bases from J, with 15 bases between. The length of the CDR3 is 14 residues. Germline loops: CDR1 MNHNS, CDR2 SASEGT. The table came from immunoSEQ multiplex PCR; TCRdb's copy has only in-frame clones and leaves some out. There are about 27,000 clones in the sample; 80% to 95% occur only once, and 0.53% lies in the top ten. Specimen: PBMCs, collected 18 days after transplant. This TCR was sampled from a human patient who received an intestinal transplant, so some T cells may come from the graft donor. The chain combines TRBV6-1 with TRBJ2-7; D uncertain. The DNA for the CDR3 is TGTGCCAGCAGTGAATCAGTCGGCCGGCAGGAGCAGTACTTC. As protein: CASSESVGRQEQYF.